The 23 T cell receptor beta chains below all came from one sample that was sequenced in a study of cytomegalovirus exposure and HLA in healthy donors. The primer mix had 60 Vbeta and 13 Jbeta primers. Libraries were prepared by immunoSEQ multiplex PCR; TCRdb keeps only in-frame clonotypes and omits some of them. The table lists approximately 100,000 clones, nearly 70% of them singletons. Specimen: PBMCs. These receptors came from a woman in her 70s in good health and CMV-seropositive.

The chain employs TRBV5-5 and TRBJ1-2, with D perhaps TRBD1 (6 bases). Germline-derived CDR1 and CDR2 are SGHKS and YYEKEE (reference sequence). The CDR3 length is 15 residues. V lost 4 bases and J lost 5, with 18 bases in between. In DNA form, the CDR3 reads TGTGCCAGCAGCAGAGGGACAACCTCTAGATATGGCTACACCTTC. This sequence encodes CASSRGTTSRYGYTF.

CDR3: CASSYDGTGNYGYTF. DNA for the CDR3: TGTGCCAGCAGTTATGATGGGACAGGGAACTATGGCTACACCTTC. The chain uses TRBV6-5 and TRBJ1-2; 9 nucleotides align to TRBD1. With 3 bases clipped from V and 2 bases from J, the junction kept 4 bases outside the gene matches. Germline CDR1 is MNHEY and CDR2 is SVGAGI. CDR3 size: 15 residues.

The rearrangement uses TRBV5-1 and TRBJ2-2; possible D gene TRBD2, 5 bases. CDR3 length: 15 residues. V was cut by 4 bases and J by 3 bases, with 13 bases left in between. Germline values: CDR1 SGHRS, CDR2 YFSETQ. As DNA, the CDR3 is TGCGCCAGCAGCCGTGGCAGAGCGGACACCGGGGAGCTGTTTTTT. As protein: CASSRGRADTGELFF.

The chain recombines TRBV18 with TRBJ2-2; a weak D match, TRBD2 (7 bases). This CDR3 has 17 amino acids. Between the trimmed V and J ends, which lost 2 bases and 1 base, there was a span of 14 bases. The germline V gene encodes CDR1 KGHSH and CDR2 LQKENI. The CDR3 reads CASSPAAGGRNTGELFF. The CDR3 DNA is TGTGCCAGCTCACCAGCAGCCGGGGGGCGGAACACCGGGGAGCTGTTTTTT.

This rearrangement joins TRBV11-2 to TRBJ1-1; D gene uncertain. Germline CDR1 SGHAT, CDR2 FQNNGV. This CDR3 region has 15 residues. Trimming cost V 5 bases and J 5 bases, with 18 bases left between them. Written as DNA, the CDR3 is TGTGCCAGCAGCCGAGAGAGGGAGGCGGGAACTGAAGCTTTCTTT. This sequence encodes CASSREREAGTEAFF.

The chain uses TRBV4-2 and TRBJ2-5; 9 bases agree with TRBD1. The CDR3 is made up of 16 amino acids. The V and J ends lost 1 base and 2 bases, in that order; junction bases with no gene match: 5. Looked up from germline, CDR1 is LGHNA and CDR2 is YNFKEQ. DNA of the CDR3: TGTGCCAGCAGCCAAGTTGACAGGGGGAGGCAAGAGACCCAGTACTTC. It codes for CASSQVDRGRQETQYF.

The chain couples TRBV7-8 to TRBJ1-3, with D maybe TRBD1 (6 bases). From germline, CDR1 is SGHVS and CDR2 FQNEAQ. Trimming left V 2 bases short and J 0 bases short, with 11 bases between. The CDR3 has 16 residues. The DNA for the CDR3 is TGTGCCAGCAGCTTAAGGGACACTGACTCTGGAAACACCATATATTTT. Protein sequence: CASSLRDTDSGNTIYF.

This rearrangement joins TRBV7-2 to TRBJ1-1, with D perhaps TRBD1 (5 bases). Per germline, CDR1 SGHTA and CDR2 FQGNSA. There are 15 residues in the CDR3. The V and J ends lost 5 bases and 2 bases respectively, with 15 bases between them. This chain's CDR3 is CASSDLTGGNTEAFF. The CDR3 coding sequence is TGTGCCAGCAGCGATTTGACCGGGGGAAACACTGAAGCTTTCTTT. Supplemented by reference TRBV7-2 and TRBJ1-1, the full variable domain reads GAGVSQSPSNKVTEKGKDVELRCDPISGHTALYWYRQSLGQGLEFLIYFQGNSAPDKSGLPSDRFSAERTGGSVSTLTIQRTQQEDSAVYLCASSDLTGGNTEAFFGQGTRLTVV.

This clone has only a few counts. The chain recombines TRBV7-2 with TRBJ1-5; TRBD1 aligns across 7 bases. The CDR3 loop spans 14 amino acids. Germline V gives CDR1 SGHTA, CDR2 FQGNSA. Trimming cost V 2 bases and J 10 bases; bases outside gene matches: 8. CDR3 protein: CASSLSKSGGPQHF. The DNA of the CDR3 is TGTGCCAGCAGCTTATCTAAGTCAGGGGGACCCCAGCATTTT. The full variable domain, with the rest looked up from reference TRBV7-2 and TRBJ1-5, is GAGVSQSPSNKVTEKGKDVELRCDPISGHTALYWYRQSLGQGLEFLIYFQGNSAPDKSGLPSDRFSAERTGGSVSTLTIQRTQQEDSAVYLCASSLSKSGGPQHFGDGTRLSIL.

The genes are TRBV6-1 and TRBJ1-2; 10 bases line up with TRBD1. There are 14 residues in the CDR3. Germline V gene data show CDR1 as MNHNS and CDR2 as SASEGT. The V gene end was trimmed by 4 bases and the J gene end by 4 bases; junction bases not matched to a gene: 3. The CDR3 here is CASSADRGPYGYTF. CDR3 bases: TGTGCCAGCAGTGCCGACAGGGGGCCCTATGGCTACACCTTC.

The V and J genes are TRBV4-2 and TRBJ2-4; 8 positions match TRBD2. Germline assignment: CDR1 LGHNA and CDR2 YNFKEQ. The CDR3 loop spans 19 amino acids. V shed 1 base, J shed 0 bases, and the junction held 11 bases outside the gene matches. CDR3 nucleotides: TGTGCCAGCAGCCAAGGAGGGGCTAGCGGGTCTTTAGCCAAAAACATTCAGTACTTC. Protein: CASSQGGASGSLAKNIQYF.

The gene calls are TRBV7-9 and TRBJ2-3; 8 positions agree with TRBD1. CDR1 SEHNR and CDR2 FQNEAQ come from the germline V gene (reference sequence). Trimming removed 4 bases from V and 4 bases from J; junction bases left unmatched: 10. The CDR3 is made up of 16 amino acids. The CDR3 sequence: CASSWMDRVVADTQYF. In DNA form, the CDR3 reads TGTGCCAGCAGCTGGATGGACAGGGTGGTTGCAGATACGCAGTATTTT.

In its sample, this clone was seen once. V is TRBV27 and J is TRBJ2-1; 14 positions match TRBD2. This CDR3 spans 19 amino acids. Looked up from germline, CDR1 is MNHEY and CDR2 is SMNVEV (reference sequence). V shed 4 bases and J 8 bases; nucleotides not matched to a gene: 16. CDR3 amino acids: CASSSNPISTSGGAYEQFF. CDR3 in DNA: TGTGCCAGCAGTTCCAACCCCATCTCGACTAGCGGGGGGGCGTATGAGCAGTTCTTC.

This clone was counted a single time. The chain recombines TRBV13 with TRBJ2-2; 7 bases match TRBD1. This CDR3 has 15 residues. Germline loops: CDR1 PRHDT, CDR2 FYEKMQ (reference sequence). With V trimmed by 3 bases and J by 0 bases, 1 base remained unmatched. Here the CDR3 reads CASSLGQTNTGELFF. DNA for the CDR3: TGTGCCAGCAGCTTGGGACAGACGAACACCGGGGAGCTGTTTTTT.

The CDR3 protein is CASSLDGLEGYTF. CDR3 bases: TGTGCCAGCAGCTTAGATGGCCTAGAGGGCTACACCTTC. This chain uses TRBV7-9 with TRBJ1-2; D is undetermined. This CDR3 contains 13 residues. Trimming cost V 1 base and J 8 bases, with 11 bases left between them. CDR1 and CDR2 from the germline V gene are SEHNR and FQNEAQ (reference sequence).

This clone was detected only a few times. This rearrangement joins TRBV2 to TRBJ2-1; a weak D match, TRBD1 (5 bases). V was pared by 4 bases and J by 4 bases, with 5 bases between. CDR1 and CDR2 from the germline V gene are SNHLY and FYNNEI. The CDR3 runs 12 residues. CDR3 bases: TGTGCCAGCAGTGGACAGTACAATGAGCAGTTCTTC. This gives the protein CASSGQYNEQFF. Full variable domain (missing parts from reference TRBV2 and TRBJ2-1): EPEVTQTPSHQVTQMGQEVILRCVPISNHLYFYWYRQILGQKVEFLVSFYNNEISEKSEIFDDQFSVERPDGSNFTLKIRSTKLEDSAMYFCASSGQYNEQFFGPGTRLTVL.

The chain carries TRBV2 and TRBJ1-2; TRBD1 is a possible D gene (5 bases). The germline V and J ends were trimmed by 3 bases and 9 bases, with 11 bases remaining between them. CDR1 is SNHLY, CDR2 FYNNEI, per germline. There are 12 residues in the CDR3. The CDR3 is CASSEPGSRYTF. The CDR3 nucleotides read TGTGCCAGCAGTGAGCCAGGGTCACGCTACACCTTC.

V and J are TRBV4-2 and TRBJ2-3, with 13 positions matching TRBD2. Germline V gene lookup returns CDR1 LGHNA and CDR2 YNFKEQ. V shed 0 bases and J 8 bases; nucleotides not matched to a gene: 17. The CDR3 consists of 20 residues. The CDR3 spells CASSQDRPFTSGGAVGTQYF. DNA for the CDR3: TGTGCCAGCAGCCAAGACCGCCCCTTTACTAGCGGGGGGGCAGTAGGTACGCAGTATTTT.

The chain links TRBV29-1 to TRBJ2-2, with 14 bases matching TRBD2. Germline CDR1 reads SQVTM; CDR2 reads ANQGSEA. The CDR3 is 19 residues long. V shed 4 bases and J 7 bases; nucleotides not matched to a gene: 17. CDR3 loop: CSVASLLGTSGGWSGELFF. The CDR3 DNA reads as TGCAGCGTTGCGTCCCTCCTCGGGACTAGCGGGGGATGGAGCGGGGAGCTGTTTTTT.

This sequence joins TRBV9 and TRBJ2-5, with D possibly being TRBD2 (5 bases). The CDR3 length is 14 residues. In germline, CDR1 is SGDLS, CDR2 YYNGEE. V was clipped by 0 bases and J by 1 base, with 7 bases between them. The CDR3 coding sequence is TGTGCCAGCAGCGTAGGAGCGGCCCAAGAGACCCAGTACTTC. This translates into CASSVGAAQETQYF.

The chain couples TRBV7-2 to TRBJ2-3; TRBD2 matches 9 bases. There are 17 residues in the CDR3. The V segment lost 1 base and the J segment 1 base; nucleotides outside the gene matches: 6. Germline lookup yields CDR1 SGHTA and CDR2 FQGNSA. CDR3 DNA: TGTGCCAGCAGCTTAGGCCGGACTAGCGAGGGCACAGATACGCAGTATTTT. It is translated as CASSLGRTSEGTDTQYF.

V gene TRBV6-1 combines with J gene TRBJ2-7; a weak D match, TRBD2 (6 bases). Trimming cost V 6 bases and J 5 bases, with 17 bases left between them. The CDR3 sequence is 14 residues long. Per the germline V gene, CDR1 is MNHNS and CDR2 is SASEGT. The CDR3 DNA is TGTGCCAGCAGGGAACTCGGGGGTACCCACGAGCAGTACTTC. It is translated as CASRELGGTHEQYF.

The table lists this clone with a few counts. The chain recombines TRBV29-1 with TRBJ2-1, with 10 bases matching TRBD2. CDR3 length: 14 residues. Germline V gene data show CDR1 as SQVTM and CDR2 as ANQGSEA. With 4 bases clipped from V and 10 bases from J, the junction kept 10 bases outside the gene matches. CDR3 sequence (DNA): TGCAGCGTTGGTAGCGGGGGGCCTTTTTTAGAGCAGTTCTTC. As protein: CSVGSGGPFLEQFF.